These 11 T cell receptor beta chains were all obtained from the same sample, sequenced in a study of T cell repertoires in cytomegalovirus infection (dated by TCRdb to about 2019). Sequencer: Illumina HiSeq 1500. TCRdb reran the public reads through fastp at Q25 and MiXCR, keeping productive beta chains. Merged by CDR3 protein, the rows form single entries marked with the most common genes and DNA. Across this sample there are 450,000 to 550,000 distinct CDR3 sequences, with approximately 15% seen only once. In total, the top ten clones hold about 24% of the sample. Source material: CD8+ T cells from PBMCs. These receptors were taken from a human donor in good health (CMV status not recorded). Some clones in this sample may be carry-over from other donors' samples.

This clonotype was counted between two and nine times. This sequence joins TRBV9 and TRBJ1-1, with a tentative D call TRBD1 (5 bases). The CDR3 runs to 13 residues. Germline V gives CDR1 SGDLS, CDR2 YYNGEE. V gave up 0 bases and J gave up 8 bases, with 11 bases separating them. For the CDR3, the DNA is TGTGCCAGCAGCGTAGCGCAGGGCGCCGAAGCTTTCTTT. This gives the protein CASSVAQGAEAFF. The variable domain in full, completed from reference TRBV9 and TRBJ1-1, reads DSGVTQTPKHLITATGQRVTLRCSPRSGDLSVYWYQQSLDQGLQFLIQYYNGEERAKGNILERFSAQQFPDLHSELNLSSLELGDSALYFCASSVAQGAEAFFGQGTRLTVV.

This clonotype was seen only a few times. The chain has TRBV28 and TRBJ1-1; no definite D call. The ends were cut back, 4 bases at V and 1 base at J, with 4 bases in the middle. The CDR3 length is 12 residues. From germline, CDR1 is MDHEN and CDR2 SYDVKM. CDR3 sequence: CASSYWNTEAFF. The CDR3, as DNA: TGTGCCAGCAGTTATTGGAACACTGAAGCTTTCTTT.

The CDR3 DNA is TGTGCCAGTAGTATCCGGGACAGGGCCGGAGATACGCAGTATTTT. It encodes CASSIRDRAGDTQYF. The chain links TRBV19 to TRBJ2-3, with 9 positions matching TRBD1. The germline CDR1 and CDR2 sequences are LNHDA and SQIVND (reference sequence). The CDR3 length is 15 residues. Trimming cost V 3 bases and J 5 bases; bases outside gene matches: 6.

This clonotype was counted at least ten times. The chain recombines TRBV19 with TRBJ2-2, with D tentatively TRBD1 (5 bases). Looked up from germline, CDR1 is LNHDA and CDR2 is SQIVND (reference sequence). The CDR3 runs 17 residues. Trimming took off 6 bases at V and 4 bases at J, with 21 bases between the two ends. The CDR3 region is CASRINNFDRSTGELFF. Here the CDR3 DNA reads TGTGCCAGTAGAATAAACAACTTTGACAGAAGCACCGGGGAGCTGTTTTTT. Full variable domain (missing parts from reference TRBV19 and TRBJ2-2): DGGITQSPKYLFRKEGQNVTLSCEQNLNHDAMYWYRQDPGQGLRLIYYSQIVNDFQKGDIAEGYSVSREKKESFPLTVTSAQKNPTAFYLCASRINNFDRSTGELFFGEGSRLTVL.

The rearrangement uses TRBV6-1 and TRBJ1-2; D call uncertain. The ends were cut back, 7 bases at V and 0 bases at J, with 12 bases in the middle. The germline CDR1 and CDR2 sequences are MNHNS and SASEGT. The CDR3 runs 14 residues. CDR3 bases: TGTGCCAGCAAGGAAGACCCAGCTAACTATGGCTACACCTTC. Translated, it gives CASKEDPANYGYTF.

As regards this clonotype: The CDR3 ends on some other residue instead of the conserved phenylalanine or tryptophan, so this is likely a read error. The V call is TRBV11-2, the J call TRBJ2-1; TRBD1 agrees at 10 bases. V trimming: 5 bases; J trimming: 6 bases; junction bases outside the gene matches: 7. CDR1 and CDR2 from the germline V gene are SGHAT and FQNNGV. The CDR3 contains 15 residues. The CDR3 DNA is TGTGCCAGCAGCCGCACCCGGGACAGGGGCAATGAGCAGTTCTTA. Translating it yields CASSRTRDRGNEQFL.

This clonotype has a handful of counts. The chain links TRBV6-6 to TRBJ2-3; 10 positions agree with TRBD1. V shed 6 bases and J 2 bases; nucleotides not matched to a gene: 8. In germline, CDR1 is MNHNY, CDR2 SVGAGI (reference sequence). This CDR3 region has 16 residues. The CDR3 DNA sequence: TGTGCCAGCAGCGCGGGACAGGGGAAAATCACAGATACGCAGTATTTT. Its protein is CASSAGQGKITDTQYF.

The V gene is TRBV12-3 or TRBV12-4, the J gene TRBJ1-2; 8 positions agree with TRBD1. This CDR3 has 15 amino acids. V shed 6 bases, J shed 6 bases, and the junction held 12 bases outside the gene matches. The CDR3 DNA follows: TGTGCCAGCAGCGGACAGGGAGACGTTGTACATGGCTACACCTTC. Translating it yields CASSGQGDVVHGYTF.

This clonotype came up many times. V and J are TRBV12-5 and TRBJ2-2; D is uncertain. The germline gives CDR1 LGHNT, CDR2 FRNRAP. The CDR3 is made up of 14 amino acids. Deletions cut 0 bases from V and 3 bases from J, with 5 bases between. The chain's CDR3 is CASGLVRDTGELFF. In DNA, the CDR3 is TGTGCTAGTGGTTTGGTACGGGACACCGGGGAGCTGTTTTTT.

This clonotype came up a few times. CDR3 nucleotide sequence: TGCAGTGCTCGGGGGGAGCGGGCCGGCGTTTCACCCCTCCACTTT. It yields the protein CSARGERAGVSPLHF. The chain carries TRBV20-1 and TRBJ1-6, with a possible D match to TRBD1 (5 bases). V was trimmed by 5 bases and J by 9 bases, leaving 20 bases between them. The CDR3 extends over 15 amino acids. Germline V lookup: CDR1 DFQATT, CDR2 SNEGSKA (reference sequence).

Ten or more counts support this clonotype. The chain recombines TRBV20-1 with TRBJ2-2, with 11 bases lining up with TRBD2. The CDR3 spans 16 residues. V was clipped by 2 bases and J by 7 bases; unmatched bases: 9. Germline CDR1 is DFQATT and CDR2 is SNEGSKA (reference sequence). DNA of the CDR3: TGCAGTGCTAGAACTAGCGGGAGTCGTGTCGGCGGGGAGCTGTTTTTT. It encodes CSARTSGSRVGGELFF.